This T cell receptor (beta chain) was recorded in a study of control samples from healthy donors and cancer patients. This clone was seen once. This CDR3 contains 13 residues. V was cut by 3 bases and J by 4 bases, with 9 bases left in between. Germline-derived CDR1 and CDR2 are SGHDN and FVKESK. The table came from immunoSEQ multiplex PCR; TCRdb's copy has only in-frame clones and leaves some out. The data contain approximately 160,000 clones, around 93% of them seen just once; the ten biggest clones take up roughly 3.9%. Sequencing input: blood. This TCR came from a woman aged 55 to 70 in good health. The chain joins TRBV14 to TRBJ2-5; D not resolved. The CDR3 DNA sequence: TGTGCCAGCAGCCAGAGTTGGGGAGAGACCCAGTACTTC. Protein: CASSQSWGETQYF.